This T cell receptor (beta chain) was sequenced during a study of T cell repertoires in cytomegalovirus infection. Background on the study: CMV infection together with matching HLA type was indicated by public TCR beta signatures. Study conclusions and caveats: CMV-specific TCR beta clonotypes restricted by HLA-C were the ones dominating the ex vivo response. Identification of carriers of CMV plus the relevant HLA was performed using cumulative public TCR beta family frequency.

Each CDR3 protein gets one entry after TCRdb re-called the reads with MiXCR. The sample holds approximately 630,000 distinct CDR3 sequences; roughly 24% are singletons and the top ten take approximately 8%. A note on this clonotype: Its antigen is undetermined.

Trimming at V came to 10 bases and at J to 6 bases, leaving 14 bases not matched to a gene. The germline gives CDR1 SEHNR, CDR2 FQNEAQ (reference sequence). This CDR3 comprises 15 residues. V and J are TRBV7-9 and TRBJ2-2; 7 bases align to TRBD2. Sequencing input: CD8+ T cells from PBMCs. This clonotype originated in a human donor in good health (CMV status not recorded). Some clones in this sample may be carry-over from other donors' samples. CDR3 bases: TGTGCCACCCGATTTCGGGGGGACCTTCCCGGGGAGCTGTTTTTT. It translates to CATRFRGDLPGELFF.